This section outlines one T cell receptor (beta chain) sequence together with its context. Its specificity is unknown. Unique molecular identifiers featured in each of the TCR beta cDNA libraries. From the PCR reads, TCRdb called clonotypes with MiXCR, one entry per CDR3 protein. Among some 800,000 distinct CDR3 sequences listed, roughly 50% were seen once. This entry comes from a study of post-analysis software for immune sequencing data. For the study at large: Clinical courses comprised relapsing-remitting, secondary progressive and progressive-relapsing multiple sclerosis.

Whole-study findings and limits: The authors found that F measure strongly co-clustered same-batch samples. Patients carried five TRBV segments more frequently than controls did, and TRBV5-6, TRBV5-1 and TRBV20-1 were among them.

The CDR3 length is 14 residues. CDR1 SGHTA and CDR2 FQGNSA come from the germline V gene. V lost 5 bases to trimming and J lost 12 bases, with 17 bases between them. The chain couples TRBV7-2 to TRBJ2-6, with D tentatively TRBD2 (5 bases). Sequences were obtained from blood. The receptor's source is a girl aged 10 to 17 with multiple sclerosis. The CDR3 loop is CASSPRVGESVLTF. The CDR3 DNA sequence: TGTGCCAGCAGCCCTAGGGTCGGGGAGAGCGTCCTGACTTTC. Supplemented by reference TRBV7-2 and TRBJ2-6, the full variable domain reads GAGVSQSPSNKVTEKGKDVELRCDPISGHTALYWYRQSLGQGLEFLIYFQGNSAPDKSGLPSDRFSAERTGGSVSTLTIQRTQQEDSAVYLCASSPRVGESVLTFGAGSRLTVL.